The clone carrying this TCR beta chain was recorded at least ten times. Its antigen remains unknown. This sample stems from a study of CD8 T cells in ankylosing spondylitis. Overall study results and limits: Eight or nine highly homologous variants formed a TCR beta motif that appeared characteristic of ankylosing spondylitis blood. The authors found the disease-linked clones to be CD8+ and relatively rare in peripheral blood.

Trimming took 4 bases from V and 3 from J; bases not matched to a gene: 7. This CDR3 contains 17 residues. Germline V gives CDR1 SQVTM, CDR2 ANQGSEA. TCRdb re-derived calls from the 5' RACE reads in MiXCR, one entry per CDR3 protein. The table lists 150,000 to 200,000 distinct CDR3 sequences, about 20% of them singletons, with more than 3.5% in the top ten. The TCR sequence derives from a male donor aged 10-29 years with ankylosing spondylitis or in good health (not recorded which). The chain recombines TRBV29-1 with TRBJ2-2; 14 bases align to TRBD2. Source material: blood, either unsorted or a sorted T cell fraction (not recorded which). The CDR3 region is CSVAGTSGSKDTGELFF. The CDR3 region has the DNA TGCAGCGTTGCCGGGACTAGCGGGAGTAAGGACACCGGGGAGCTGTTTTTT.